By proportion, the clone carrying this T cell receptor (beta chain) is medium-sized. Its antigen is as yet unknown. TCRdb reprocessed the 5' RACE reads with MiXCR, giving one entry per CDR3 protein. The sample has around 52,000 distinct CDR3 sequences; about 5.8% are singletons. This sample stems from a study of neurological immune-mediated disorders. There were approximately 1 million CD4+ or CD8+ T cells used in the sorted libraries. This CDR3 has 14 residues. The germline CDR1 and CDR2 sequences are WSHSY and SAAADI. The ends were cut back, 10 bases at V and 3 bases at J, with 16 bases in the middle. Overall study results and limits: Neither clinical nor MRI features showed any association with the multiple sclerosis repertoire cluster, and the authors stated that larger cohorts are needed.

The clonotype originates from a woman aged 18-30 years with multiple sclerosis. The sequencing input was CD4+ T cells from blood. V is TRBV10-2 and J is TRBJ2-1; TRBD1 or TRBD2 may be the D gene (5 bases each). The CDR3 nucleotides are TGCGCCACCTTCGGACTGGGGCTCTACAATGAGCAGTTCTTC. As protein: CATFGLGLYNEQFF.